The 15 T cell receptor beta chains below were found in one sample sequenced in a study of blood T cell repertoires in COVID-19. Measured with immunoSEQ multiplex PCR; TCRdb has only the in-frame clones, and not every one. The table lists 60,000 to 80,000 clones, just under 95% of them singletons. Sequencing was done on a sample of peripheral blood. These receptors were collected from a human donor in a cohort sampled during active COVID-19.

CDR3 DNA: TGTGCCAGCACCCCAGGGGCGGGAGGGGAGCAGTTCTTC. This sequence encodes CASTPGAGGEQFF. The J gene is TRBJ2-1, the V gene TRBV6-5; TRBD2 matches 9 bases. The length of the CDR3 is 13 residues. J gave up 10 bases and V 7 bases, and 8 bases lay outside the gene matches. Germline CDR1 and CDR2: MNHEY and SVGAGI.

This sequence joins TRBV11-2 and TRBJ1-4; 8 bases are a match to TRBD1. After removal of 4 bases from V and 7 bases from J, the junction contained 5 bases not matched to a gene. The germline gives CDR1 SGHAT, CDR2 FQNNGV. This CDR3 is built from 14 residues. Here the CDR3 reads CASSWSGGGEKLFF. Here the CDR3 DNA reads TGTGCCAGCAGCTGGTCAGGGGGCGGTGAAAAACTGTTTTTT.

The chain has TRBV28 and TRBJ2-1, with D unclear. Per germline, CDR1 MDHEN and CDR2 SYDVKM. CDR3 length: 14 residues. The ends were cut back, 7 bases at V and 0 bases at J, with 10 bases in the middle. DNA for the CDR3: TGTGCCAGCACCCTGTGGAGCTCCTACAATGAGCAGTTCTTC. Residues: CASTLWSSYNEQFF.

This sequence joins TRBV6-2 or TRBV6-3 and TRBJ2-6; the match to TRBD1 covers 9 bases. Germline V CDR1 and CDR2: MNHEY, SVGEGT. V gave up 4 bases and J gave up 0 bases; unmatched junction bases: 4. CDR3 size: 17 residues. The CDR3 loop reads CASSLGQGRSGANVLTF. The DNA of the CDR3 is TGTGCCAGCAGTTTGGGACAGGGTCGCTCTGGGGCCAACGTCCTGACTTTC.

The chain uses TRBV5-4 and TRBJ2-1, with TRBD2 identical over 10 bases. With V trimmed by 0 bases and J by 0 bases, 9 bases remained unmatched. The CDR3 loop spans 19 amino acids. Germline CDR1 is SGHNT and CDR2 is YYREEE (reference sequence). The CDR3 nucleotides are TGTGCCAGCAGCTTGGGCAGGAGCGGGAGGGCCCTCTCCTACAATGAGCAGTTCTTC. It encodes CASSLGRSGRALSYNEQFF.

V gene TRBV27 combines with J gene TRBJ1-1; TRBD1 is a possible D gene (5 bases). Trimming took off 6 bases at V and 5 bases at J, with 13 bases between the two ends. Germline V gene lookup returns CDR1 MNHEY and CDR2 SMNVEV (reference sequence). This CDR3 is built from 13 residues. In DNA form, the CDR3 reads TGTGCCAGCAGACCTCTTAAGGGGACTGAAGCTTTCTTT. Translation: CASRPLKGTEAFF.

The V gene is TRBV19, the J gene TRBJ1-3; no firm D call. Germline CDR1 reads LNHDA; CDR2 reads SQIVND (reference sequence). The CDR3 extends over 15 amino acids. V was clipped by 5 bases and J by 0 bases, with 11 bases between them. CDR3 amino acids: CASSRAGDSGNTIYF. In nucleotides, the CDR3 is TGTGCCAGTAGTCGTGCGGGAGACTCTGGAAACACCATATATTTT.

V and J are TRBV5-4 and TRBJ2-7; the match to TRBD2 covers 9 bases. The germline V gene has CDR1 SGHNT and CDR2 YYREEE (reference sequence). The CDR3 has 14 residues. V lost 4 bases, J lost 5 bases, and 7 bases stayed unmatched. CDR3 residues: CASSHDSGRNEQYF. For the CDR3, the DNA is TGTGCCAGCAGCCACGATAGCGGGAGAAACGAGCAGTACTTC. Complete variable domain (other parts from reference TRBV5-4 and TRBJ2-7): ETGVTQSPTHLIKTRGQQVTLRCSSQSGHNTVSWYQQALGQGPQFIFQYYREEENGRGNFPPRFSGLQFPNYSSELNVNALELDDSALYLCASSHDSGRNEQYFGPGTRLTVT.

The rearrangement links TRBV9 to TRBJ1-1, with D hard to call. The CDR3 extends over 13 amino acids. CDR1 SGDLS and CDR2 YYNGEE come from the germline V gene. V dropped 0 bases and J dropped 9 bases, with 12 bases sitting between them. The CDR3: CASSVDGGQKAFF. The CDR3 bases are TGTGCCAGCAGCGTAGACGGCGGCCAGAAAGCTTTCTTT.

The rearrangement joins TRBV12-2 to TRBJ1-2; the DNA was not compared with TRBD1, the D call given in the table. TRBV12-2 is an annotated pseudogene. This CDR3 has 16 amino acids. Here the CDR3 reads CASRLTPGQINYGYTF. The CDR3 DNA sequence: TGTGCAAGTCGCTTAACTCCCGGACAGATTAACTATGGCTACACCTTC.

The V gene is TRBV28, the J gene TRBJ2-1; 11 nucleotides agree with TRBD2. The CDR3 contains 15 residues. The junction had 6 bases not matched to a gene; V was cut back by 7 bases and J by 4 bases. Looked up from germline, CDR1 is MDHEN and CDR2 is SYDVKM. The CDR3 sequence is CASTGTSGLYNEQFF. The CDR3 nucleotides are TGTGCCAGCACTGGGACTAGCGGACTATACAATGAGCAGTTCTTC.

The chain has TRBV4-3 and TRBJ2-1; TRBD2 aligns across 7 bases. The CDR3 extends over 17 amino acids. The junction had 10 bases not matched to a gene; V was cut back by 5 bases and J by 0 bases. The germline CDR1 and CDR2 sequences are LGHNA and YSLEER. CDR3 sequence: CASSFDWEGSSYNEQFF. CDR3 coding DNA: TGCGCCAGCAGCTTTGACTGGGAGGGGAGCTCCTACAATGAGCAGTTCTTC.

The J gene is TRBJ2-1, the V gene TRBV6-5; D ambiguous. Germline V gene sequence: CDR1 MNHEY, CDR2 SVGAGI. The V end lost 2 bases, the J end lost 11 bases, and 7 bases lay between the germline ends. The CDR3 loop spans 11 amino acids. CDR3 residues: CASSYRRKQFF. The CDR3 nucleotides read TGTGCCAGCAGTTACAGGAGAAAGCAGTTCTTC.

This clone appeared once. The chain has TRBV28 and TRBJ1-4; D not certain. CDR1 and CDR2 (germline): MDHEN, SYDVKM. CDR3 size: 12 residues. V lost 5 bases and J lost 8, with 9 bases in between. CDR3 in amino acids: CASSPPGEKLFF. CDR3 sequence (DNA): TGTGCCAGCAGTCCCCCAGGAGAAAAACTGTTTTTT.

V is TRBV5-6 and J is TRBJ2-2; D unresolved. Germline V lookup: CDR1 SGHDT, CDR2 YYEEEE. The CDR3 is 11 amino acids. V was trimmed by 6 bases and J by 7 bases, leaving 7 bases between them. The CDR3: CASTFLGELFF. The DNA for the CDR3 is TGTGCCAGCACGTTTCTCGGGGAGCTGTTTTTT.